The 21 T cell receptor beta chains in this list originate from one sample, sequenced in a study of cytomegalovirus exposure and HLA in healthy donors. The PCR contained 60 Vbeta and 13 Jbeta primers. Clones were read by immunoSEQ multiplex PCR, and TCRdb kept only the in-frame ones, dropping some. The table shows around 250,000 clones, with approximately 80% occurring only once. The specimen sequenced was PBMCs. The receptors originated from a woman aged 60-75 years in good health and CMV-seropositive.

This rearrangement joins TRBV7-3 to TRBJ1-1; possibly TRBD1 for D (6 bases). Germline V gene lookup returns CDR1 SGHTA and CDR2 FQGTGA. Trimming removed 5 bases at V and 2 bases at J, with 9 bases between. This CDR3 is 13 amino acids long. The CDR3 DNA follows: TGTGCCAGCAGCACAGGGCCAAACACTGAAGCTTTCTTT. This sequence encodes CASSTGPNTEAFF.

The chain joins TRBV4-1 to TRBJ2-3, with 8 bases aligning to TRBD2. The V and J ends lost 4 bases and 3 bases, in that order; junction bases with no gene match: 0. The CDR3 contains 13 residues. Germline V CDR1 and CDR2: MGHRA, YSYEKL. CDR3: CASSPGGTDTQYF. CDR3 DNA: TGCGCCAGCAGCCCGGGGGGGACAGATACGCAGTATTTT.

The chain carries TRBV13 and TRBJ2-1, with D maybe TRBD2 (5 bases). Germline V CDR1 and CDR2: PRHDT, FYEKMQ (reference sequence). The length of the CDR3 is 16 residues. V was cut by 0 bases and J by 1 base, with 10 bases left in between. The CDR3 DNA sequence: TGTGCCAGCAGCTTAGGACTAGGCCCATCCTACAATGAGCAGTTCTTC. It is translated as CASSLGLGPSYNEQFF. Full variable domain (outside the CDR3, taken from reference TRBV13 and TRBJ2-1): AAGVIQSPRHLIKEKRETATLKCYPIPRHDTVYWYQQGPGQDPQFLISFYEKMQSDKGSIPDRFSAQQFSDYHSELNMSSLELGDSALYFCASSLGLGPSYNEQFFGPGTRLTVL.

This clone was seen only a few times. The chain links TRBV15 to TRBJ1-5; no reliable D call. The CDR3 spans 13 residues. Germline CDR1 is LNHNV and CDR2 is YYDKDF (reference sequence). Deletions cut 3 bases from V and 4 bases from J, with 7 bases between. The CDR3: CATSSQVNQPQHF. The CDR3 DNA reads TGTGCCACCAGCAGTCAGGTAAATCAGCCCCAGCATTTT.

In this sample, this clone turned up a few times. The rearrangement uses TRBV6-1 and TRBJ1-5, with 7 bases that match TRBD1. Looked up from germline, CDR1 is MNHNS and CDR2 is SASEGT. V gave up 7 bases and J gave up 3 bases; unmatched junction bases: 9. This CDR3 is built from 15 residues. The CDR3 region has the DNA TGTGCCAGCATCCCTCTCACAGGGGCCAATCAGCCCCAGCATTTT. Translation gives CASIPLTGANQPQHF.

The DNA for the CDR3 is TGTGCCAGCAATCTAATCCCGGGACTAGTACCCTACGAGCAGTACTTC. The encoded protein is CASNLIPGLVPYEQYF. This chain uses TRBV27 with TRBJ2-7; 8 bases map to TRBD2. V trimming: 7 bases; J trimming: 2 bases; junction bases outside the gene matches: 13. Germline V gene lookup returns CDR1 MNHEY and CDR2 SMNVEV (reference sequence). The CDR3 has 16 amino acids.

The chain links TRBV6-1 to TRBJ1-1; TRBD1 is a possible D gene (6 bases). The CDR3 is 15 residues long. Between the trimmed V and J ends, which lost 6 bases and 0 bases, there was a span of 14 bases. Per germline, CDR1 MNHNS and CDR2 SASEGT. CDR3 DNA: TGTGCCAGCAGGACACAGGGTTCTATGAACACTGAAGCTTTCTTT. This translates into CASRTQGSMNTEAFF.

V and J are TRBV15 and TRBJ2-5, with 12 positions matching TRBD1. Germline V CDR1 and CDR2: LNHNV, YYDKDF (reference sequence). The CDR3 contains 15 residues. V gave up 1 base and J gave up 5 bases; unmatched junction bases: 2. The CDR3 coding sequence is TGTGCCACCAGCAGAGGGGACAGGGGGCAGGAGACCCAGTACTTC. It translates to CATSRGDRGQETQYF.

The chain recombines TRBV19 with TRBJ1-2; D gene ambiguous. Trimming pared 3 bases from V and 0 bases from J, leaving 20 bases between. This CDR3 has 18 amino acids. Germline CDR1 LNHDA, CDR2 SQIVND (reference sequence). CDR3 sequence reads: CASSISQATTQSNYGYTF. In DNA form, the CDR3 reads TGTGCCAGTAGTATTAGTCAGGCGACCACACAATCTAACTATGGCTACACCTTC.

The rearrangement joins TRBV29-1 to TRBJ2-1; 14 bases are shared with TRBD2. CDR3 length equals 15 residues. Losses at the gene ends were 3 bases for V and 9 bases for J; bases not matched to a gene: 7. Germline V gene data show CDR1 as SQVTM and CDR2 as ANQGSEA. DNA of the CDR3: TGCAGCGTTGATAGGACTAGCGGGGGGTTGGGTGAGCAGTTCTTC. Protein sequence: CSVDRTSGGLGEQFF.

The gene calls are TRBV7-9 and TRBJ2-7; a weak D match, TRBD2 (6 bases). Trimming shortened V by 7 bases and J by 1 base, and 14 bases separated the two germline ends. From germline, CDR1 is SEHNR and CDR2 FQNEAQ (reference sequence). The CDR3 runs 14 residues. CDR3 region: CASNQPGESYEQYF. Here the CDR3 DNA reads TGTGCCAGCAACCAGCCGGGGGAATCCTACGAGCAGTACTTC.

The chain recombines TRBV11-2 with TRBJ2-7, with 9 bases lining up with TRBD2. Trimming cost V 4 bases and J 2 bases; bases outside gene matches: 6. Germline V gives CDR1 SGHAT, CDR2 FQNNGV. This CDR3 has 15 residues. In DNA, the CDR3 is TGTGCCAGCAGCTCAGGACTAGCGATTGCCTACGAGCAGTACTTC. Protein: CASSSGLAIAYEQYF. Looking up the rest from reference TRBV11-2 and TRBJ2-7 gives the full variable domain: EAGVAQSPRYKIIEKRQSVAFWCNPISGHATLYWYQQILGQGPKLLIQFQNNGVVDDSQLPKDRFSAERLKGVDSTLKIQPAKLEDSAVYLCASSSGLAIAYEQYFGPGTRLTVT.

The chain couples TRBV18 to TRBJ2-3; 10 bases are shared with TRBD2. The trim removed 0 bases at V and 4 bases at J, leaving 7 bases unmatched. The CDR3 covers 17 residues. From germline, CDR1 is KGHSH and CDR2 LQKENI. In DNA, the CDR3 is TGTGCCAGCTCACCACCATGGGGAGCGGGAGGGGCAGATACGCAGTATTTT. Translating it yields CASSPPWGAGGADTQYF.

The chain has TRBV5-1 and TRBJ1-2; 7 bases line up with TRBD1. The CDR3 covers 13 residues. Germline values: CDR1 SGHRS, CDR2 YFSETQ. V gave up 0 bases and J gave up 6 bases; unmatched junction bases: 2. The CDR3 DNA reads as TGCGCCAGCAGCTTGGAGGGGGCGAATGGCTACACCTTC. This gives the protein CASSLEGANGYTF.

The rearrangement uses TRBV27 and TRBJ2-7; D is perhaps TRBD1 (6 bases). The CDR3 extends over 15 amino acids. CDR1 and CDR2 from the germline V gene are MNHEY and SMNVEV (reference sequence). The V and J ends lost 5 bases and 1 base respectively, with 15 bases between them. CDR3 bases: TGTGCCAGCAGTCTAGGGGGTTTGGCTTCCTACGAGCAGTACTTC. It translates to CASSLGGLASYEQYF.

This chain uses TRBV6-5 with TRBJ2-7; D is perhaps TRBD2 (5 bases). The germline V and J ends were trimmed by 7 bases and 3 bases, with 13 bases remaining between them. The CDR3 is 13 residues long. Per germline, CDR1 MNHEY and CDR2 SVGAGI. The CDR3 sequence is CASNPVAGYEQYF. As DNA, the CDR3 is TGTGCCAGCAACCCCGTGGCGGGCTACGAGCAGTACTTC.

This chain joins TRBV7-9 and TRBJ1-4; perhaps TRBD1 as D (6 bases). Germline lookup yields CDR1 SEHNR and CDR2 FQNEAQ (reference sequence). Trimming took off 2 bases at V and 4 bases at J, with 14 bases between the two ends. The CDR3 is 16 residues long. This CDR3 reads CASSLFTGSFNEKLFF. Here the CDR3 DNA reads TGTGCCAGCAGCTTATTCACAGGGTCCTTTAATGAAAAACTGTTTTTT.

The rearrangement uses TRBV10-2 and TRBJ2-5; 13 bases map to TRBD2. Germline trimming cut 7 bases from V and 4 bases from J; bases unmatched to any gene: 6. Germline CDR1 is WSHSY and CDR2 is SAAADI. The CDR3 length is 15 residues. The CDR3 sequence: CASIGLAGVGETQYF. The CDR3 DNA is TGCGCCAGCATCGGACTAGCGGGAGTTGGAGAGACCCAGTACTTC.

J is TRBJ1-2 and V is TRBV27; no clear D. Trimming took off 5 bases at V and 0 bases at J, with 10 bases between the two ends. CDR3 length: 14 amino acids. The germline gives CDR1 MNHEY, CDR2 SMNVEV (reference sequence). As DNA, the CDR3 is TGTGCCAGCAGTCTCCACAGAACTAACTATGGCTACACCTTC. It encodes CASSLHRTNYGYTF.

The sample holds a few counts of this clone. The genes are TRBV6-5 and TRBJ1-5; 9 nucleotides align to TRBD1. This CDR3 comprises 13 residues. Germline CDR1 is MNHEY and CDR2 is SVGAGI. The V segment lost 8 bases and the J segment 3 bases; nucleotides outside the gene matches: 2. CDR3 nucleotides: TGTGCCAGCCGGGACAGGGTCAATCAGCCCCAGCATTTT. Its translation is CASRDRVNQPQHF.

The chain carries TRBV15 and TRBJ1-2; 7 bases are shared with TRBD1. The germline gives CDR1 LNHNV, CDR2 YYDKDF (reference sequence). The CDR3 loop spans 14 amino acids. J gave up 4 bases and V 3 bases, and 5 bases lay outside the gene matches. The CDR3 sequence: CATSRGQNLYGYTF. The CDR3 region has the DNA TGTGCCACCAGCAGGGGACAGAACCTCTATGGCTACACCTTC.